The 18 T cell receptor beta chains given below trace back to one sample, sequenced in a study of T cell responses to AZD1222 COVID-19 vaccine (dated by TCRdb to the early 2020s). Reading the label with the study, this specimen's time point is: about 28 days (+/-7) after the second vaccine dose. The library came from the immunoSEQ multiplex PCR assay. TCRdb limited this immuneACCESS table to in-frame rearrangements with V and J called. A share of clones is missing; checked studies link under half to unresolved V genes, and the rest is unexplained. Counted in this sample were roughly 200,000 clones; 80% to 95% of them appeared once. Roughly 1.7% of the sample lies in the top ten. The specimen was peripheral blood, collected 28 days after the second AZD1222 dose. All receptors derive from an adult who received the AZD1222 COVID-19 vaccine.

The chain has TRBV5-5 and TRBJ2-7, with a possible D match to TRBD2 (5 bases). The CDR3 extends over 14 amino acids. Trimming took 0 bases from V and 2 from J, leaving 9 bases between them. CDR1 SGHKS and CDR2 YYEKEE come from the germline V gene (reference sequence). In DNA form, the CDR3 reads TGTGCCAGCAGCTTGGACGGGGTCCCCTACGAGCAGTACTTC. Translated: CASSLDGVPYEQYF.

This clone has only one observation. The chain joins TRBV4-1 to TRBJ2-3, with D hard to call. Trimming removed 1 base at V and 5 bases at J, with 10 bases between. In germline, CDR1 is MGHRA, CDR2 YSYEKL. The CDR3 spans 14 residues. The CDR3 here is CASSQGPAGDTQYF. DNA for the CDR3: TGCGCCAGCAGCCAAGGCCCAGCAGGAGATACGCAGTATTTT.

This sequence joins TRBV9 and TRBJ2-1; TRBD1 is a possible D gene (6 bases). The CDR3 length is 13 residues. Trimming took off 5 bases at V and 5 bases at J, with 11 bases between the two ends. In germline, CDR1 is SGDLS, CDR2 YYNGEE. CDR3 residues: CASRATGNNEQFF. The DNA for the CDR3 is TGTGCCAGCAGGGCTACAGGGAACAATGAGCAGTTCTTC.

The chain employs TRBV27 and TRBJ1-1; D ambiguous. The CDR3 runs to 14 residues. Trimming pared 3 bases from V and 8 bases from J, leaving 16 bases between. The germline V gene has CDR1 MNHEY and CDR2 SMNVEV (reference sequence). CDR3 sequence: CASSFSDRGSEAFF. The CDR3 nucleotides read TGTGCCAGCAGTTTCTCTGACCGGGGATCCGAAGCTTTCTTT.

V usage is TRBV5-6 and J usage is TRBJ1-2, with D perhaps matching TRBD1 (6 bases). Deletions cut 1 base from V and 8 bases from J, with 12 bases between. CDR1 and CDR2 from the germline V gene are SGHDT and YYEEEE. The CDR3 loop spans 13 amino acids. CDR3 DNA: TGTGCCAGCAGCTTGTTGGGGGCCGAGGGCTACACCTTC. This encodes CASSLLGAEGYTF.

The chain carries TRBV7-2 and TRBJ2-7, with TRBD2 matching over 9 bases. CDR1 is SGHTA, CDR2 FQGNSA, per germline. Trimming cost V 1 base and J 1 base; bases outside gene matches: 11. The CDR3 runs 18 residues. The CDR3 sequence: CASSLEGLSSGKSYEQYF. CDR3 bases: TGTGCCAGCAGCTTAGAGGGATTGTCTAGCGGGAAATCCTACGAGCAGTACTTC. Complete variable domain (other parts from reference TRBV7-2 and TRBJ2-7): GAGVSQSPSNKVTEKGKDVELRCDPISGHTALYWYRQSLGQGLEFLIYFQGNSAPDKSGLPSDRFSAERTGGSVSTLTIQRTQQEDSAVYLCASSLEGLSSGKSYEQYFGPGTRLTVT.

The chain combines TRBV2 with TRBJ2-2; D is possibly TRBD1 or TRBD2 (5 bases each). V gave up 3 bases and J gave up 7 bases, with 12 bases separating them. The CDR3 has 14 amino acids. Germline CDR1 and CDR2: SNHLY and FYNNEI. The CDR3 DNA follows: TGTGCCAGCAGTGATGGGGGATACGGCGGGGAGCTGTTTTTT. Its translation is CASSDGGYGGELFF.

This clone has only one observation. The chain combines TRBV4-1 with TRBJ2-1; the D gene is possibly TRBD2 (5 bases). V was pared by 0 bases and J by 2 bases, with 14 bases between. The germline gives CDR1 MGHRA, CDR2 YSYEKL. This CDR3 is 17 amino acids long. The chain's CDR3 is CASSQDPGSGTYNEQFF. DNA for the CDR3: TGCGCCAGCAGCCAAGACCCTGGCAGCGGAACCTACAATGAGCAGTTCTTC.

The V gene is TRBV24-1, the J gene TRBJ2-3; no clear D gene. V was pared by 4 bases and J by 0 bases, with 7 bases between. The CDR3 covers 14 residues. From germline, CDR1 is KGHDR and CDR2 SFDVKD. The DNA of the CDR3 is TGTGCCACCAGTGAATCTCATAGCACAGATACGCAGTATTTT. Amino acid sequence: CATSESHSTDTQYF.

The rearrangement joins TRBV7-9 to TRBJ2-3, with 10 bases identical to TRBD2. The V gene's germline CDR1 is SEHNR and CDR2 FQNEAQ (reference sequence). The CDR3 loop spans 16 amino acids. J gave up 6 bases and V 4 bases, and 10 bases lay outside the gene matches. CDR3 sequence reads: CASSSDLAGVRDTQYF. Written as DNA, the CDR3 is TGTGCCAGCAGCTCAGATCTAGCGGGAGTAAGGGATACGCAGTATTTT. Using reference TRBV7-9 and TRBJ2-3 for the parts outside the CDR3, the full variable domain is DTGVSQNPRHKITKRGQNVTFRCDPISEHNRLYWYRQTLGQGPEFLTYFQNEAQLEKSRLLSDRFSAERPKGSFSTLEIQRTEQGDSAMYLCASSSDLAGVRDTQYFGPGTRLTVL.

The V and J genes are TRBV10-1 and TRBJ2-1; perhaps TRBD1 as D (6 bases). V lost 2 bases and J lost 6, with 11 bases in between. CDR3 size: 14 residues. Germline V lookup: CDR1 WNHNN, CDR2 SYGVQD (reference sequence). This CDR3 reads CASSEPNRANEQFF. DNA for the CDR3: TGCGCCAGCAGTGAGCCTAACAGGGCCAATGAGCAGTTCTTC.

This chain uses TRBV4-2 with TRBJ2-7; the match to TRBD2 covers 10 bases. The length of the CDR3 is 15 residues. Germline V CDR1 and CDR2: LGHNA, YNFKEQ. J gave up 3 bases and V 0 bases, and 2 bases lay outside the gene matches. The CDR3 spells CASSQDSSGGYEQYF. In DNA form, the CDR3 reads TGTGCCAGCAGCCAAGATTCTAGCGGGGGCTACGAGCAGTACTTC.

This clone was counted once. The gene calls are TRBV7-2 and TRBJ2-1, with D perhaps matching TRBD1 or TRBD2 (5 bases each). Trimming took off 5 bases at V and 9 bases at J, with 11 bases between the two ends. Per the germline V gene, CDR1 is SGHTA and CDR2 is FQGNSA. CDR3 size: 12 residues. CDR3 amino acids: CASSQMGVEQFF. The DNA of the CDR3 is TGTGCCAGCAGCCAGATGGGGGTTGAGCAGTTCTTC. Full variable domain (rest looked up from reference TRBV7-2 and TRBJ2-1): GAGVSQSPSNKVTEKGKDVELRCDPISGHTALYWYRQSLGQGLEFLIYFQGNSAPDKSGLPSDRFSAERTGGSVSTLTIQRTQQEDSAVYLCASSQMGVEQFFGPGTRLTVL.

Written as DNA, the CDR3 is TGTGCCAGCAGCCTAGGGACAGGGTATGGGAATGAGCAGTTCTTC. It is translated as CASSLGTGYGNEQFF. V and J are TRBV9 and TRBJ2-1, with 9 bases identical to TRBD1. V was pared by 4 bases and J by 7 bases, with 9 bases of the junction left unmatched. CDR3 size: 15 residues. Germline-derived CDR1 and CDR2 are SGDLS and YYNGEE.

This clone was counted a single time. V usage is TRBV19 and J usage is TRBJ1-5, with no clear D. CDR1 LNHDA and CDR2 SQIVND come from the germline V gene (reference sequence). CDR3 length equals 15 residues. The V gene lost 7 bases and the J gene lost 2 bases, with 15 bases spanning the gap. The DNA for the CDR3 is TGTGCCAGTACCTTATTTTCTGGGCGCAATCAGCCCCAGCATTTT. It encodes CASTLFSGRNQPQHF.

This chain connects TRBV6-6 to TRBJ1-5, with 11 positions matching TRBD1. Trimming at V came to 6 bases and at J to 4 bases, leaving 2 bases not matched to a gene. The CDR3 sequence is 14 residues long. Germline CDR1 reads MNHNY; CDR2 reads SVGAGI (reference sequence). CDR3 loop: CASRGQGGNQPQHF. The CDR3 region has the DNA TGTGCCAGCAGGGGACAGGGGGGGAATCAGCCCCAGCATTTT.

In DNA form, the CDR3 reads TGTGCCATCAGTGAGACAGGAAATAATTCACCCCTCCACTTT. Its translation is CAISETGNNSPLHF. The rearrangement uses TRBV10-3 and TRBJ1-6; D may be TRBD1 (5 bases). Between the trimmed V and J ends, which lost 2 bases and 5 bases, there was a span of 7 bases. CDR1 ENHRY and CDR2 SYGVKD come from the germline V gene. This CDR3 has 14 residues.

The chain combines TRBV10-1 with TRBJ1-5; a weak D match, TRBD1 (5 bases). V was shortened by 3 bases and J by 3 bases, with 6 bases between the two germline ends. CDR1 is WNHNN, CDR2 SYGVQD, per germline (reference sequence). The CDR3 is 13 residues long. The CDR3 region has the DNA TGCGCCAGCAGTGAACAGGTCAATCAGCCCCAGCATTTT. Its translation: CASSEQVNQPQHF.